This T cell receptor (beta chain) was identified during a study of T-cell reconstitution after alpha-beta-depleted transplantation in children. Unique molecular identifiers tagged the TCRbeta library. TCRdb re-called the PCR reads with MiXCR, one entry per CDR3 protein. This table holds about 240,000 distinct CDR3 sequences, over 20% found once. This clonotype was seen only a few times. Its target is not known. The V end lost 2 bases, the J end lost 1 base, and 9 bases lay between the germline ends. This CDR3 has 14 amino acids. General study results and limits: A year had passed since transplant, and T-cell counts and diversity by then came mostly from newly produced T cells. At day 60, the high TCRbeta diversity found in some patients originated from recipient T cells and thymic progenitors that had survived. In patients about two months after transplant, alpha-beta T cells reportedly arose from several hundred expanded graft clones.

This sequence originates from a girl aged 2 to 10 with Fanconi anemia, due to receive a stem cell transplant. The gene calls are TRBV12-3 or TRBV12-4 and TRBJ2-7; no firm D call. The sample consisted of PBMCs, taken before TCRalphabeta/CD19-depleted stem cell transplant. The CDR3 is CASSLPGRSYEQYF. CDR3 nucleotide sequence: TGTGCCAGCAGTTTACCAGGACGGTCCTACGAGCAGTACTTC.